These 5 T cell receptor beta chains originate from one sample sequenced in a study of blood T cell repertoires in COVID-19. Profiled with immunoSEQ multiplex PCR; TCRdb holds only in-frame clones, not every one. This sample has about 40,000 clones, with 85% to 90% found just once. Sequencing was performed on peripheral blood. These receptors came from a man between 45 and 60 years old in a cohort sampled during active COVID-19.

This sequence joins TRBV6-2 or TRBV6-3 and TRBJ1-2; 11 positions match TRBD1. The CDR3 is made up of 15 amino acids. Germline lookup yields CDR1 MNHEY and CDR2 SVGEGT. V lost 4 bases to trimming and J lost 4 bases; unmatched junction nucleotides: 5. As DNA, the CDR3 is TGTGCCAGCAGTTCGGACAGGGGGCGCGGCTATGGCTACACCTTC. It specifies CASSSDRGRGYGYTF.

The V and J genes are TRBV4-1 and TRBJ1-1, with TRBD1 matching over 7 bases. The V gene's germline CDR1 is MGHRA and CDR2 YSYEKL. This CDR3 contains 15 residues. Trimming removed 0 bases from V and 3 bases from J; junction bases left unmatched: 4. The CDR3 region has the DNA TGCGCCAGCAGCCAAGAGGCAGGGGGGTACACTGAAGCTTTCTTT. Protein product: CASSQEAGGYTEAFF.

This clone appeared a few times. The V and J genes are TRBV4-1 and TRBJ1-1; D gene uncertain. The germline V gene encodes CDR1 MGHRA and CDR2 YSYEKL. V was trimmed by 5 bases and J by 11 bases, leaving 18 bases between them. The length of the CDR3 is 13 residues. The chain's CDR3 is CASSKVLTRSAFF. The CDR3, as DNA: TGCGCCAGCAGCAAGGTGCTCACCCGTAGCGCTTTCTTT.

This clone has only a few counts. This sequence joins TRBV15 and TRBJ2-2; 9 positions match TRBD2. The germline V gene encodes CDR1 LNHNV and CDR2 YYDKDF (reference sequence). After removal of 0 bases from V and 4 bases from J, the junction contained 6 bases not matched to a gene. This CDR3 contains 17 residues. For the CDR3, the DNA is TGTGCCACCAGCAGAGATCGGACTAGCGCGACCACCGGGGAGCTGTTTTTT. This gives the protein CATSRDRTSATTGELFF.

J is TRBJ2-1 and V is TRBV6-2 or TRBV6-3; D is undetermined. CDR3 length: 12 residues. Germline-derived CDR1 and CDR2 are MNHEY and SVGEGT. V gave up 6 bases and J gave up 8 bases, with 11 bases separating them. The CDR3 reads CASSSASDEQFF. The DNA for the CDR3 is TGTGCCAGCAGCTCGGCGAGCGATGAGCAGTTCTTC.